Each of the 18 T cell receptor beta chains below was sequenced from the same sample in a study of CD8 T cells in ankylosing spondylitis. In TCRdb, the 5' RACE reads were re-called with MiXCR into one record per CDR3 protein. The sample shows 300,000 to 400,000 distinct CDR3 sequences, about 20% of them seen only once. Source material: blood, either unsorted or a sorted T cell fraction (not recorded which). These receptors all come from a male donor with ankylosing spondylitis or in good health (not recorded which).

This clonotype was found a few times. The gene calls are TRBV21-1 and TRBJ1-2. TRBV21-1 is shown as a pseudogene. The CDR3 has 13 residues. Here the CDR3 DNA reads TGTGCCAGCAGCAGTACAGAGAACTATGGCTACACCTTC. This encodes CASSSTENYGYTF.

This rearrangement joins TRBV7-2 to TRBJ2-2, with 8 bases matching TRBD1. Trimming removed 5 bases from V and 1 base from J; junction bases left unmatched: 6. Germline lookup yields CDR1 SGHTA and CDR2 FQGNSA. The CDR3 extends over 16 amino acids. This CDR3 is CASSPAGTGNTGELFF. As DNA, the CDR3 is TGTGCCAGCAGCCCCGCCGGGACAGGGAACACCGGGGAGCTGTTTTTT.

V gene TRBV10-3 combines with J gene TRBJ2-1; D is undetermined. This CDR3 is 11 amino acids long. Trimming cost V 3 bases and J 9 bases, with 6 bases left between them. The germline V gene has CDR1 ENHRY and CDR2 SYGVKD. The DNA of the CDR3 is TGTGCCATCAGTGAAGGTGGTGAGCAGTTCTTC. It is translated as CAISEGGEQFF.

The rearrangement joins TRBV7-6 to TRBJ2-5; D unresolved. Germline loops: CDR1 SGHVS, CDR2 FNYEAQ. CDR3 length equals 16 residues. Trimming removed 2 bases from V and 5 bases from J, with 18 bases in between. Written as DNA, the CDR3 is TGTGCCAGCAGCTTATTGGGCAGCGCCTTGTTGGAGACCCAGTACTTC. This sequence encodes CASSLLGSALLETQYF.

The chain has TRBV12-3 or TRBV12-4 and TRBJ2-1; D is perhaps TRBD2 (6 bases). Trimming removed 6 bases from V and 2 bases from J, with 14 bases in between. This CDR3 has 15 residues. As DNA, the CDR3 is TGTGCCAGCAGACCCGGCGGGGCCACCTACAATGAGCAGTTCTTC. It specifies CASRPGGATYNEQFF.

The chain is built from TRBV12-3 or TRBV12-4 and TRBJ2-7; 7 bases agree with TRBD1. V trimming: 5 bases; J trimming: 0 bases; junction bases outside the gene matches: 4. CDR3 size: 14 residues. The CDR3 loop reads CASSGDSHSYEQYF. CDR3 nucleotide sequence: TGTGCCAGCAGTGGGGACAGTCACTCCTACGAGCAGTACTTC.

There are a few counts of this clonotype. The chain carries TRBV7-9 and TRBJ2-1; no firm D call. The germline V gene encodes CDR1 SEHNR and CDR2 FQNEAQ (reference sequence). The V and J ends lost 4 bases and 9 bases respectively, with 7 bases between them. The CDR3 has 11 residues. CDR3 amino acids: CASSSITEQFF. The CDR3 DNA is TGTGCCAGCAGCTCTATAACTGAGCAGTTCTTC.

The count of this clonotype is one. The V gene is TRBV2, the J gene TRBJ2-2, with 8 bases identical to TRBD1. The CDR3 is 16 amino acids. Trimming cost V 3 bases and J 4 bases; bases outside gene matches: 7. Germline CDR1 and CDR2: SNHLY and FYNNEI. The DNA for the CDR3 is TGTGCCAGCAGTGAGTTAGCAGGGGGCTTCACCGGGGAGCTGTTTTTT. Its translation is CASSELAGGFTGELFF.

The CDR3 loop is CASSLALRGNTGELFF. The CDR3 DNA reads as TGTGCCAGCAGCTTAGCGCTTCGGGGGAACACCGGGGAGCTGTTTTTT. The chain combines TRBV7-9 with TRBJ2-2; D might be TRBD2 (5 bases). The germline gives CDR1 SEHNR, CDR2 FQNEAQ (reference sequence). The V and J ends lost 0 bases and 1 base respectively, with 9 bases between them. This CDR3 has 16 residues.

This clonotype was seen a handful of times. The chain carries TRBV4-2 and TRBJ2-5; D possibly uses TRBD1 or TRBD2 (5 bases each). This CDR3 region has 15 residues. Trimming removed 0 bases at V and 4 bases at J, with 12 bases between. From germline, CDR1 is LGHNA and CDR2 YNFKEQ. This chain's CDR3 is CASSQDRRGAETQYF. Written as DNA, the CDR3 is TGTGCCAGCAGCCAAGATAGGAGAGGGGCAGAGACCCAGTACTTC.

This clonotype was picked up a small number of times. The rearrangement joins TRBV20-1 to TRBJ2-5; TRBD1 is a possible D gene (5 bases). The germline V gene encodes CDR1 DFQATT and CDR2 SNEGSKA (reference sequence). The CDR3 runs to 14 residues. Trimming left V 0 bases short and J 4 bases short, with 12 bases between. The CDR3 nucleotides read TGCAGTGCTAGAGATGAAAAAAGGGGAGAGACCCAGTACTTC. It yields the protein CSARDEKRGETQYF.

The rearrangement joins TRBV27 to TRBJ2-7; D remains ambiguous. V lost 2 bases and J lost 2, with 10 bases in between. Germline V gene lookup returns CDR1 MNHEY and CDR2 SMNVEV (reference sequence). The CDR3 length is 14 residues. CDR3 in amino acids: CASSLGRTTYEQYF. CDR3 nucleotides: TGTGCCAGCAGTTTAGGTCGAACCACCTACGAGCAGTACTTC.

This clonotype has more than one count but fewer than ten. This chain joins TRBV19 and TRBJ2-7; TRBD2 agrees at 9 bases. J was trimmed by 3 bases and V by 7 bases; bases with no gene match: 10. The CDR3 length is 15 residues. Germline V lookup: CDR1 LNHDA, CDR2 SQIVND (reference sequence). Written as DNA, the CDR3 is TGTGCCAGTACCCCAGCGGGGGGAGCTGGCTACGAGCAGTACTTC. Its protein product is CASTPAGGAGYEQYF.

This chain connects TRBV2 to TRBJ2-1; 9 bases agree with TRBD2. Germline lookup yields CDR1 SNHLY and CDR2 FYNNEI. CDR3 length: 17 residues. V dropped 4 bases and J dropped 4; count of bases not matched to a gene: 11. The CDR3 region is CASSVSEQRGAYNEQFF. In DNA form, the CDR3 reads TGTGCCAGCAGTGTTTCGGAGCAGCGGGGGGCATACAATGAGCAGTTCTTC.

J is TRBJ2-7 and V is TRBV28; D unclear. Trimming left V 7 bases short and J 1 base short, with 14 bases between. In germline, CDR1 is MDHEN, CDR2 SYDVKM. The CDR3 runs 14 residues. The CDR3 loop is CASTPQPGSYEQYF. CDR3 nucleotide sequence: TGTGCCAGCACCCCGCAACCGGGTTCCTACGAGCAGTACTTC. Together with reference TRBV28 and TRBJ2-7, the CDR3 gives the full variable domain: DVKVTQSSRYLVKRTGEKVFLECVQDMDHENMFWYRQDPGLGLRLIYFSYDVKMKEKGDIPEGYSVSREKKERFSLILESASTNQTSMYLCASTPQPGSYEQYFGPGTRLTVT.

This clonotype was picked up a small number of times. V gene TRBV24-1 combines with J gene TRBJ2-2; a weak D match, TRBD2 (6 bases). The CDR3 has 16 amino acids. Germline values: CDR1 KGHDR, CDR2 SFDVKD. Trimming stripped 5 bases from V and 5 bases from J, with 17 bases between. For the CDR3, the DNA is TGTGCCACCAGTGTCCCGATACCAGGAGGGACCGGGGAGCTGTTTTTT. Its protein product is CATSVPIPGGTGELFF.

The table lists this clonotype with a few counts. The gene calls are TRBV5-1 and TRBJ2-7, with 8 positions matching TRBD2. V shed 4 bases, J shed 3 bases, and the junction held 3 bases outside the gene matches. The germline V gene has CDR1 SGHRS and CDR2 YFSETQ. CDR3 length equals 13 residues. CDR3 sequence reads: CASSPGRGYEQYF. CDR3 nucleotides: TGCGCCAGCAGCCCCGGGAGGGGCTACGAGCAGTACTTC.

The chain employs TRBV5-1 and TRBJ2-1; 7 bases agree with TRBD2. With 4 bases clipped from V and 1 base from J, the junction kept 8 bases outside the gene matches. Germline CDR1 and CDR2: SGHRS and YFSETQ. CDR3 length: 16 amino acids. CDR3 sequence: CASSPGGYLSYNEQFF. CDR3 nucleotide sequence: TGCGCCAGCAGCCCGGGAGGCTACCTTTCCTACAATGAGCAGTTCTTC.